This T cell receptor (beta chain) is drawn from a study of blood T cells in healthy people across ages. Study-wide results and caveats: Reliance upon unsorted PBMCs precluded definitive naive versus antigen-experienced comparison. A roughly linear age-dependent decrease characterized TCR beta diversity per million T cells.

Together with a sample-barcoded 5' primer, a J-beta primer mix was included in a second PCR lasting roughly 6 to 12 cycles. TCRdb used MiXCR to reprocess the 5' RACE reads, holding one entry per CDR3 protein. The data contain approximately 960,000 distinct CDR3 sequences, 25% to 30% of them singletons. Concerning this clonotype itself: The antigen is undetermined.

This CDR3 has 12 amino acids. The germline gives CDR1 SQVTM, CDR2 ANQGSEA. The V end lost 4 bases, the J end lost 2 bases, and 8 bases lay between the germline ends. The same data also contributed to another study, on T cells of mothers and their children.

This receptor was taken from a woman aged 40 to 55 in good health. The rearrangement uses TRBV29-1 and TRBJ1-2; D is undetermined. The sample consisted of blood. The CDR3 region has the DNA TGCAGCGTTGTAGAGGCAAACTATGGCTACACCTTC. It translates to CSVVEANYGYTF.